The next 27 T cell receptor beta chains were all read from a single sample in a study of cytomegalovirus exposure and HLA in healthy donors. The PCR made use of 60 Vbeta and 13 Jbeta primers. Produced via immunoSEQ multiplex PCR; TCRdb's table is partial and in-frame only. The table lists 60,000 to 75,000 clones, with 1.5% to 2% in the top ten. Sequencing input: PBMCs. Every receptor here comes from a woman aged 30 to 39 in good health and CMV-seronegative.

This sequence joins TRBV27 and TRBJ2-3; unclear D gene. This CDR3 contains 14 residues. The V and J ends lost 2 bases and 5 bases respectively, with 11 bases between them. CDR1 MNHEY and CDR2 SMNVEV come from the germline V gene (reference sequence). The chain's CDR3 is CASSLGREVDTQYF. As DNA, the CDR3 is TGTGCCAGCAGTTTAGGCCGTGAAGTAGATACGCAGTATTTT.

This chain uses TRBV1 with TRBJ1-2. TRBV1 is a pseudogene locus. The CDR3 totals 12 residues. The CDR3 sequence: CTSSQGSGGYTF. As DNA, the CDR3 is TGCACCAGCAGCCAAGGGTCGGGGGGCTACACCTTC.

The chain carries TRBV27 and TRBJ2-5; no firm D call. Germline assignment: CDR1 MNHEY and CDR2 SMNVEV (reference sequence). The CDR3 length is 13 residues. V lost 1 base, J lost 3 bases, and 6 bases lay in between. CDR3 protein: CASSLLGEETQYF. The CDR3 DNA reads TGTGCCAGCAGTTTATTGGGCGAAGAGACCCAGTACTTC.

The chain combines TRBV4-1 with TRBJ1-1; TRBD1 aligns across 7 bases. J gave up 1 base and V 0 bases, and 2 bases lay outside the gene matches. Germline loops: CDR1 MGHRA, CDR2 YSYEKL. The CDR3 runs 15 residues. The CDR3 reads CASSQERTGNTEAFF. The CDR3 bases are TGCGCCAGCAGCCAAGAAAGGACAGGGAACACTGAAGCTTTCTTT.

The CDR3 DNA reads as TGCGCCAGCAGCCAAGAGCCGGGACTAGCGGGAGGAGATACGCAGTATTTT. Amino acid sequence: CASSQEPGLAGGDTQYF. The chain recombines TRBV4-1 with TRBJ2-3; TRBD2 matches at 15 bases. Germline loops: CDR1 MGHRA, CDR2 YSYEKL. The CDR3 extends over 17 amino acids. Unmatched junction bases numbered 3, after V lost 0 bases and J lost 5 bases.

The chain combines TRBV29-1 with TRBJ2-2, with TRBD2 as a possible D gene (6 bases). The CDR3 runs to 14 residues. The V gene lost 6 bases and the J gene lost 2 bases, with 13 bases spanning the gap. CDR1 is SQVTM, CDR2 ANQGSEA, per germline. In DNA form, the CDR3 reads TGCAGCGTCTTTCCGGGGACTAACACCGGGGAGCTGTTTTTT. Residues: CSVFPGTNTGELFF.

The rearrangement uses TRBV4-1 and TRBJ2-7; TRBD2 agrees at 15 bases. The V segment lost 1 base and the J segment 3 bases; nucleotides outside the gene matches: 7. This CDR3 is built from 18 residues. CDR1 and CDR2 (germline): MGHRA, YSYEKL. CDR3 DNA: TGCGCCAGCAGCCAAGCCCCCGGACTAGCGGGGGGGTTCTACGAGCAGTACTTC. As protein: CASSQAPGLAGGFYEQYF.

V and J are TRBV6-5 and TRBJ1-4, with 8 nucleotides matching TRBD1. J lost 3 bases, V lost 6 bases, and 3 bases had no gene match. The CDR3 sequence is 14 residues long. Germline assignment: CDR1 MNHEY and CDR2 SVGAGI. CDR3 protein: CASRKTGANEKLFF. CDR3 nucleotide sequence: TGTGCCAGCAGGAAGACAGGGGCTAATGAAAAACTGTTTTTT.

J is TRBJ1-5 and V is TRBV28, with 7 bases matching TRBD1. The J segment lost 5 bases and the V segment lost 3 bases, leaving 4 bases of the junction unmatched. The CDR3 runs 14 residues. The germline V gene encodes CDR1 MDHEN and CDR2 SYDVKM. The CDR3 bases are TGTGCCAGCAGTTTCGGGGACAGACATCAGCCCCAGCATTTT. This sequence encodes CASSFGDRHQPQHF.

This chain joins TRBV18 and TRBJ2-7, with TRBD2 identical over 8 bases. The CDR3 is made up of 20 amino acids. CDR1 is KGHSH and CDR2 is LQKENI in the germline V gene. J lost 3 bases, V lost 10 bases, and 29 bases had no gene match. The CDR3 DNA is TGTGCCAACTTATATCCCGAAGGGGTGTGGCCAACTAGCGGCGTCTACGAGCAGTACTTC. It yields the protein CANLYPEGVWPTSGVYEQYF.

The J gene is TRBJ1-4, the V gene TRBV5-8, with D perhaps matching TRBD1 (5 bases). Germline CDR1 reads SGHTS; CDR2 reads YDEGEE. There are 14 residues in the CDR3. Deletions cut 4 bases from V and 0 bases from J, with 7 bases between. The CDR3 reads CASSRTTTNEKLFF. The CDR3 DNA sequence: TGTGCCAGCAGCCGGACAACAACTAATGAAAAACTGTTTTTT.

The chain employs TRBV5-4 and TRBJ2-1; maybe TRBD1 (6 bases). The CDR3 is 14 amino acids. The V end was cut by 0 bases, the J end by 2 bases, with 6 bases between. From germline, CDR1 is SGHNT and CDR2 YYREEE (reference sequence). The CDR3 loop reads CASSLGDTYNEQFF. The CDR3 nucleotides are TGTGCCAGCAGCTTGGGGGACACCTACAATGAGCAGTTCTTC.

The V gene is TRBV11-2, the J gene TRBJ1-1; 7 bases are a match to TRBD1. After removal of 8 bases from V and 4 bases from J, the junction contained 4 bases not matched to a gene. Germline CDR1 is SGHAT and CDR2 is FQNNGV. CDR3 length: 12 amino acids. The CDR3 sequence is CASSQGGTEAFF. DNA of the CDR3: TGTGCCAGCTCCCAGGGGGGCACTGAAGCTTTCTTT.

The chain uses TRBV11-1 and TRBJ2-3; 7 bases line up with TRBD1. With 1 base clipped from V and 4 bases from J, the junction kept 5 bases outside the gene matches. CDR1 is SGHAT, CDR2 FQDESV, per germline (reference sequence). CDR3 length: 15 residues. The CDR3 here is CASSLDGTVADTQYF. CDR3 in DNA: TGTGCCAGCAGCTTAGACGGGACAGTGGCAGATACGCAGTATTTT.

J is TRBJ1-1 and V is TRBV5-1; 7 positions agree with TRBD1. The CDR3 length is 14 residues. Germline V lookup: CDR1 SGHRS, CDR2 YFSETQ. The V segment lost 2 bases and the J segment 2 bases; nucleotides outside the gene matches: 3. The CDR3 DNA sequence: TGCGCCAGCAGCTTCGGGGACAGAAACACTGAAGCTTTCTTT. Protein sequence: CASSFGDRNTEAFF.

Comment on this clone: Compared with germline, one end of the junction differs, possibly owing to a read error. V usage is TRBV7-6 and J usage is TRBJ2-1; unclear D gene. Germline V gene sequence: CDR1 SGHVS, CDR2 FNYEAQ. This CDR3 is 14 amino acids long. The DNA for the CDR3 is TGTGCCAGCAGCTTAGGAGGCTCCGACAATGAGCAGTTCTTC. This gives the protein CASSLGGSDNEQFF.

The V gene is TRBV4-3, the J gene TRBJ1-3; 8 bases align to TRBD1. Trimming at V came to 3 bases and at J to 2 bases, leaving 3 bases not matched to a gene. Germline CDR1 LGHNA, CDR2 YSLEER. The length of the CDR3 is 15 residues. This CDR3 is CASSHEGQAGNTIYF. CDR3 bases: TGCGCCAGCAGCCACGAGGGACAGGCTGGAAACACCATATATTTT.

The V call is TRBV18, the J call TRBJ1-1; TRBD1 matches 10 bases. The CDR3 consists of 15 residues. Germline loops: CDR1 KGHSH, CDR2 LQKENI. J lost 6 bases, V lost 3 bases, and 7 bases had no gene match. DNA of the CDR3: TGTGCCAGCTCACCTGGACAGGGGGTTAGCGCTGAAGCTTTCTTT. Translated, it gives CASSPGQGVSAEAFF.

The gene calls are TRBV10-1 and TRBJ2-7; no clear D gene. The V end was cut by 0 bases, the J end by 9 bases, with 9 bases between. This CDR3 region has 12 residues. CDR1 and CDR2 from the germline V gene are WNHNN and SYGVQD (reference sequence). Written as DNA, the CDR3 is TGCGCCAGCAGTGAGTCGGCCCTGCCGCAGTACTTC. Its translation: CASSESALPQYF.

V gene TRBV7-3 combines with J gene TRBJ2-3, with D possibly TRBD2 on 6 matching bases. CDR1 and CDR2 from the germline V gene are SGHTA and FQGTGA. Trimming shortened V by 3 bases and J by 8 bases, and 18 bases separated the two germline ends. CDR3 length equals 15 residues. This chain's CDR3 is CASSFGGAGDRTQYF. The CDR3 nucleotides are TGTGCCAGCAGCTTCGGAGGGGCCGGGGATCGTACGCAGTATTTT.

V and J are TRBV4-2 and TRBJ1-2; tentative D call: TRBD1 (6 bases). The germline V and J ends were trimmed by 1 base and 2 bases, with 17 bases remaining between them. Germline CDR1 and CDR2: LGHNA and YNFKEQ. The CDR3 has 17 amino acids. In nucleotides, the CDR3 is TGTGCCAGCAGCCAAGGAGATGGGGGGGACACCAACTATGGCTACACCTTC. It encodes CASSQGDGGDTNYGYTF.

The chain is built from TRBV27 and TRBJ2-2; 8 bases line up with TRBD1. The CDR3 has 15 residues. Germline-derived CDR1 and CDR2 are MNHEY and SMNVEV (reference sequence). V shed 3 bases, J shed 6 bases, and the junction held 6 bases outside the gene matches. The CDR3 DNA follows: TGTGCCAGCAGTTTTCAGGGGGCCGTATCCGGGGAGCTGTTTTTT. This codes for CASSFQGAVSGELFF.

The rearrangement links TRBV27 to TRBJ1-1, with D tentatively TRBD1 (6 bases). The CDR3 covers 16 residues. Trimming shortened V by 4 bases and J by 1 base, and 16 bases separated the two germline ends. CDR1 and CDR2 (germline): MNHEY, SMNVEV (reference sequence). CDR3 DNA: TGTGCCAGCAGTTGGGTTAGGGACACCGCGAACACTGAAGCTTTCTTT. Translating it yields CASSWVRDTANTEAFF.

This chain uses TRBV5-1 with TRBJ2-3; maybe TRBD2 (6 bases). Germline-derived CDR1 and CDR2 are SGHRS and YFSETQ. The germline V and J ends were trimmed by 3 bases and 0 bases, with 8 bases remaining between them. This CDR3 spans 14 amino acids. CDR3: CASSSLASTDTQYF. For the CDR3, the DNA is TGCGCCAGCAGCTCGCTAGCGAGCACAGATACGCAGTATTTT. The variable domain in full, with the rest retrieved from reference TRBV5-1 and TRBJ2-3, is KAGVTQTPRYLIKTRGQQVTLSCSPISGHRSVSWYQQTPGQGLQFLFEYFSETQRNKGNFPGRFSGRQFSNSRSEMNVSTLELGDSALYLCASSSLASTDTQYFGPGTRLTVL.

This chain uses TRBV7-3 with TRBJ2-3; 12 positions agree with TRBD2. This CDR3 comprises 14 residues. Germline CDR1 and CDR2: SGHTA and FQGTGA. V lost 4 bases, J lost 4 bases, and 0 bases stayed unmatched. This chain's CDR3 is CASSSSGGADTQYF. The CDR3 coding sequence is TGTGCCAGCAGCTCTAGCGGGGGGGCAGATACGCAGTATTTT.

The J gene is TRBJ2-3, the V gene TRBV10-1; 13 bases are shared with TRBD2. The CDR3 spans 16 residues. CDR1 WNHNN and CDR2 SYGVQD come from the germline V gene (reference sequence). Trimming cost V 2 bases and J 4 bases; bases outside gene matches: 3. The CDR3 DNA reads as TGCGCCAGCAGTGAGCCACTAGCGGGGGGGTCAGATACGCAGTATTTT. Translated: CASSEPLAGGSDTQYF.

This chain joins TRBV6-1 and TRBJ1-3; TRBD1 is a possible D gene (5 bases). The CDR3 is 16 residues long. V was shortened by 4 bases and J by 0 bases, with 13 bases between the two germline ends. Germline V gives CDR1 MNHNS, CDR2 SASEGT. DNA for the CDR3: TGTGCCAGCAGTGGAGCGGGACTGAACTCTGGAAACACCATATATTTT. It specifies CASSGAGLNSGNTIYF.